One sample yielded the 3 T cell receptor beta chains listed below, sequenced in a study of metastatic and nonmetastatic thyroid tumors. Until they underwent thyroid surgery, no patient had received any treatment. TCRdb re-called the PCR reads through MiXCR. The sample holds some 38,000 clones, around 20% seen once. Sequenced sample: blood. Receptors were obtained from a female donor with papillary thyroid cancer or a benign thyroid nodule (not recorded which). Some clones in this sample may be carry-over from other donors' samples.

This clone was observed a few times. This sample includes further DNA sequences coding for the same CDR3. V and J are TRBV4-2 and TRBJ2-1; TRBD2 matches at 7 bases. Germline V gene sequence: CDR1 LGHNA, CDR2 YNFKEQ. J was trimmed by 2 bases and V by 4 bases; bases with no gene match: 5. This CDR3 spans 15 amino acids. The CDR3 coding sequence is TGTGCCAGCAGCCCGGGGGGTAGTACCTACAATGAGCAGTTCTTC. Translating it yields CASSPGGSTYNEQFF.

This chain uses TRBV4-1 with TRBJ2-7, with D tentatively TRBD2 (6 bases). This CDR3 contains 17 residues. V lost 5 bases and J lost 2, with 22 bases in between. Germline V lookup: CDR1 MGHRA, CDR2 YSYEKL. The CDR3 bases are TGCGCCAGCAGCGAAGTCCGTTCTAGCGTGAGTGCCTACGAGCAGTACTTC. It encodes CASSEVRSSVSAYEQYF.

The V call is TRBV4-1, the J call TRBJ2-7; 7 nucleotides line up with TRBD2. After removal of 4 bases from V and 4 bases from J, the junction contained 10 bases not matched to a gene. Germline V gene sequence: CDR1 MGHRA, CDR2 YSYEKL. The CDR3 contains 15 residues. The CDR3 nucleotides read TGCGCCAGCAGCCCAGGGATGTTGGGGGGGTACGAGCAGTACTTC. The encoded protein is CASSPGMLGGYEQYF.